The rows below give T cell receptor beta chains drawn from one sample of a study of vaccination and CD4 T cells after COVID-19. One entry per CDR3 protein, called by TCRdb with MiXCR from the PCR reads. The top ten clones hold around 5.3% of a sample with approximately 17,000 distinct CDR3 sequences, 40% to 55% of them seen once. The antigens these receptors bind are not known. This specimen consisted of CD4+ T cells from blood, cultured in vitro, obtained before SARS-CoV-2 vaccination. The receptors come from a human donor who had recovered from COVID-19. Each CDR3 is given with its conserved first and last residue. The D gene is left open where the match is weak. Expanded clones get a size class; other rows say once, few or many, or leave the size out.

d_gene | j_gene | v_gene | abundance | CDR3aa | CDR3nt
- | TRBJ1-2 | TRBV5-1 | - | CASSLSGARGYTF | TGCGCCAGCAGCTTGTCAGGAGCACGAGGCTACACCTTC
TRBD1 | TRBJ1-6 | TRBV20-1 | few | CSVGWDRGTYNSPLHF | TGCAGCGTCGGATGGGACAGGGGAACCTATAATTCACCCCTCCACTTT
- | TRBJ2-5 | TRBV7-2 | - | CASSLDAGRQETQYF | TGTGCCAGCAGCTTAGACGCCGGCCGACAAGAGACCCAGTACTTC
- | TRBJ2-2 | TRBV28 | - | CASSPGGTGELFF | TGTGCCAGCAGCCCTGGGGGCACCGGGGAGCTGTTTTTT
TRBD1 | TRBJ1-2 | TRBV5-1 | - | CASSLDGQGARSYGYTF | TGCGCCAGCAGCTTGGATGGACAGGGGGCGCGGAGCTATGGCTACACCTTC
- | TRBJ2-2 | TRBV7-2 | - | CASSLESVAGELFF | TGTGCCAGCAGCTTAGAATCCGTGGCCGGGGAGCTGTTTTTT
TRBD1 | TRBJ2-4 | TRBV7-2 | - | CASSPDRGRRGNIQYF | TGTGCCAGCAGCCCGGACAGGGGGCGCAGGGGGAACATTCAGTACTTC
TRBD2 | TRBJ2-2 | TRBV30 | - | CAWSPLTSPTGELFF | TGTGCCTGGAGTCCTCTGACTAGCCCCACCGGGGAGCTGTTTTTT
- | TRBJ2-1 | TRBV7-2 | few | CASSQSQATYNEQFF | TGTGCCAGCAGCCAAAGCCAGGCTACCTACAATGAGCAGTTCTTC
- | TRBJ1-6 | TRBV4-3 | few | CASSGRAGNSPLHF | TGCGCCAGCAGCGGGCGGGCGGGTAATTCACCCCTCCACTTT
- | TRBJ1-1 | TRBV29-1 | - | CSVRITEAFF | TGCAGCGTTCGCATTACTGAAGCTTTCTTT
- | TRBJ1-5 | TRBV10-3 | few | CASAEVINQPQHF | TGTGCCTCGGCCGAGGTTATAAATCAGCCCCAGCATTTT
- | TRBJ1-1 | TRBV6-1 | once | CASRAGRLNTEAFF | TGTGCCAGCAGAGCTGGACGGCTGAACACTGAAGCTTTCTTT
- | TRBJ2-5 | TRBV5-4 | - | CASSLHQETQYF | TGTGCCAGCAGCCTACACCAAGAGACCCAGTACTTC
TRBD1 | TRBJ1-1 | TRBV6-2/TRBV6-3 | - | CASSYSGTVNTEAFF | TGTGCCAGCAGTTACTCCGGGACAGTGAACACTGAAGCTTTCTTT
TRBD1 | TRBJ1-3 | TRBV7-2 | - | CASSLDRGPGNTIYF | TGTGCCAGCAGCTTGGACAGGGGGCCCGGAAACACCATATATTTT
TRBD2 | TRBJ2-7 | TRBV11-3 | few | CASTHRGGPRWHEQYF | TGTGCCAGCACCCACCGGGGAGGGCCGAGGTGGCACGAGCAGTACTTC
TRBD2 | TRBJ2-7 | TRBV7-9 | few | CASSPTSGSYHEQYF | TGTGCCAGCAGCCCGACTAGCGGGAGTTACCACGAGCAGTACTTC
- | TRBJ2-7 | TRBV6-2/TRBV6-3 | - | CASSFRSYEQYF | TGTGCCAGCAGTTTCCGGAGCTACGAGCAGTACTTC
- | TRBJ2-6 | TRBV6-2/TRBV6-3 | - | CASSPGVSWAGANVLTF | TGTGCCAGCAGTCCCGGGGTATCTTGGGCTGGGGCCAACGTCCTGACTTTC
- | TRBJ1-1 | TRBV27 | few | CASSNDLMVGNTEAFF | TGTGCCAGCAGTAATGACCTCATGGTAGGGAACACTGAAGCTTTCTTT
- | TRBJ1-1 | TRBV29-1 | - | CSVDKGMNTEAFF | TGCAGCGTTGATAAGGGAATGAACACTGAAGCTTTCTTT
- | TRBJ1-5 | TRBV21-1 | - | CASSKILSTGHSNQPQHF | TGTGCCAGCAGCAAAATACTTTCGACAGGGCATAGCAATCAGCCCCAGCATTTT
- | TRBJ2-7 | TRBV11-3 | few | CASSAETARGSYEQYF | TGTGCCAGCAGCGCCGAAACCGCGCGGGGCTCCTACGAGCAGTACTTC
- | TRBJ1-2 | TRBV7-2 | once | CASSLDQAGGYGYTF | TGTGCCAGCAGCTTAGACCAGGCGGGAGGGTATGGCTACACCTTC
- | TRBJ2-7 | TRBV28 | - | CASSLFMGVTYEQYF | TGTGCCAGCAGTTTATTCATGGGGGTAACCTACGAGCAGTACTTC
TRBD2 | TRBJ2-7 | TRBV20-1 | few | CSAKGTSGTLEQYF | TGCAGTGCCAAAGGGACTAGCGGGACGCTCGAGCAGTACTTC
- | TRBJ2-5 | TRBV20-1 | few | CSAETSGQETQYF | TGCAGTGCGGAGACTAGTGGCCAAGAGACCCAGTACTTC
- | TRBJ2-1 | TRBV20-1 | - | CSAREQDWFGEQFF | TGCAGTGCTAGAGAACAGGACTGGTTTGGTGAGCAGTTCTTC
TRBD2 | TRBJ2-1 | TRBV27 | - | CASSKLAGGLYNEQFF | TGTGCCAGCAGTAAACTAGCGGGAGGCCTCTACAATGAGCAGTTCTTC
- | TRBJ1-1 | TRBV18 | once | CASSPGEDTEAFF | TGTGCCAGCTCACCGGGGGAGGACACTGAAGCTTTCTTT
- | TRBJ1-5 | TRBV10-3 | - | CAISEPGQPQHF | TGTGCCATCAGTGAGCCGGGACAGCCCCAGCATTTT
- | TRBJ1-5 | TRBV10-3 | - | CAISEAPLYSNQPQHF | TGTGCCATCAGTGAGGCTCCCCTGTATAGCAATCAGCCCCAGCATTTT
TRBD1 | TRBJ2-5 | TRBV6-1 | - | CASSVQGARETQYF | TGTGCCAGCAGTGTCCAGGGGGCACGGGAGACCCAGTACTTC
- | TRBJ1-6 | TRBV30 | - | CAHRGSYNSPLHF | TGTGCCCACCGCGGTTCCTATAATTCACCCCTCCACTTT
TRBD1 | TRBJ1-2 | TRBV6-5 | once | CASSYLSTGGSGYTF | TGTGCCAGCAGTTACTTATCGACAGGGGGTAGTGGCTACACCTTC
- | TRBJ2-3 | TRBV27 | - | CASKPDPRDTQYF | TGTGCCAGCAAGCCCGACCCAAGAGATACGCAGTATTTT
- | TRBJ1-5 | TRBV20-1 | - | CSARVAGNQPQHF | TGCAGTGCTAGAGTGGCAGGAAATCAGCCCCAGCATTTT
- | TRBJ1-4 | TRBV20-1 | - | CSARDQTNEKLFF | TGCAGTGCCCGGGACCAAACTAATGAAAAACTGTTTTTT
- | TRBJ2-3 | TRBV5-1 | - | CASSSVGGTDTQYF | TGCGCCAGCAGCTCGGTTGGGGGCACAGATACGCAGTATTTT
- | TRBJ2-3 | TRBV19 | - | CASSAETLDTQYF | TGTGCCAGTAGTGCCGAGACTCTCGACACGCAGTATTTT
- | TRBJ2-2 | TRBV7-2 | few | CASSAGTWASQGELFF | TGTGCCAGCAGCGCCGGGACATGGGCATCGCAGGGGGAGCTGTTTTTT
- | TRBJ1-2 | TRBV6-1 | - | CASRSFTAGYTF | TGTGCCAGCAGATCCTTTACGGCTGGCTACACCTTC
TRBD1 | TRBJ2-2 | TRBV11-3 | - | CASSPSTGLTGELFF | TGTGCCAGCAGCCCTTCGACAGGGCTCACCGGGGAGCTGTTTTTT
TRBD2 | TRBJ2-2 | TRBV7-2 | - | CASSLTSGIRAGELFF | TGTGCCAGCAGCTTGACTAGCGGGATAAGGGCCGGGGAGCTGTTTTTT
- | TRBJ1-3 | TRBV7-2 | - | CASTQDASSGNTIYF | TGTGCCAGCACACAGGACGCAAGCTCTGGAAACACCATATATTTT
- | TRBJ2-5 | TRBV7-2 | few | CASSELAGMGETQYF | TGTGCCAGCAGCGAACTAGCCGGGATGGGGGAGACCCAGTACTTC
- | TRBJ2-7 | TRBV27 | few | CASSLKRVGSEQYF | TGTGCCAGCAGTTTAAAGCGGGTGGGTTCTGAGCAGTACTTC
- | TRBJ1-6 | TRBV20-1 | few | CSARFEDYSPLHF | TGCAGTGCTAGATTTGAGGATTATTCACCCCTCCACTTT
- | TRBJ2-1 | TRBV24-1 | - | CATSDPQLNYNEQFF | TGTGCCACCAGTGACCCTCAACTAAATTACAATGAGCAGTTCTTC
- | TRBJ1-5 | TRBV28 | - | CASRPQGEGNQPQHF | TGTGCCAGCAGACCACAGGGAGAAGGCAATCAGCCCCAGCATTTT
TRBD1 | TRBJ1-1 | TRBV20-1 | - | CSASLPQGGLMNTEAFF | TGCAGTGCAAGTCTCCCTCAGGGGGGACTTATGAACACTGAAGCTTTCTTT
TRBD2 | TRBJ2-2 | TRBV6-1 | few | CASSPLAGGRETGELFF | TGTGCCAGCAGTCCATTAGCGGGAGGGCGGGAAACCGGGGAGCTGTTTTTT
TRBD2 | TRBJ2-3 | TRBV7-2 | few | CASSQAPGLADTQYF | TGTGCCAGCAGCCAAGCGCCGGGACTAGCGGATACGCAGTATTTT
- | TRBJ2-3 | TRBV11-3 | - | CASSSGQLTSTDTQYF | TGTGCCAGCAGCTCCGGACAGTTAACTAGCACAGATACGCAGTATTTT
- | TRBJ2-7 | TRBV4-3 | - | CASSQDWGRGDEQYF | TGCGCCAGCAGCCAAGATTGGGGCAGGGGAGACGAGCAGTACTTC
- | TRBJ1-5 | TRBV6-1 | medium-sized | CASSEAGHSNQPQHF | TGTGCCAGCAGTGAAGCGGGACATAGCAATCAGCCCCAGCATTTT
TRBD1 | TRBJ1-6 | TRBV20-1 | - | CSARDYEPGGSPLHF | TGCAGTGCTAGAGATTACGAACCAGGGGGTTCACCCCTCCACTTT
- | TRBJ2-3 | TRBV15 | - | CATSREVSHTQYF | TGTGCCACCAGCAGAGAGGTTTCCCATACGCAGTATTTT
- | TRBJ2-5 | TRBV6-1 | - | CASSELLPIRGTQYF | TGTGCCAGCAGTGAATTACTCCCGATCCGGGGGACCCAGTACTTC